This passage covers 23 T cell receptor beta chains from one sample sequenced in a study of T cells after posttransplantation cyclophosphamide. The data were produced by immunoSEQ multiplex PCR, yet TCRdb's version contains in-frame clones alone and is incomplete. Found here are 30,000 to 45,000 clones, no singletons; the ten largest cover about 1.2%. The sample comprised PBMCs. These receptors were taken from a girl aged 10-17 years in good health, CMV-negative, and a related stem cell transplant donor.

This clone has at least ten counts. The chain uses TRBV4-1 and TRBJ1-1, with unresolved D. CDR3 length equals 13 residues. Per the germline V gene, CDR1 is MGHRA and CDR2 is YSYEKL. V was cut by 3 bases and J by 1 base, with 6 bases left in between. The CDR3 spells CASSHLSNTEAFF. DNA of the CDR3: TGCGCCAGCAGCCATCTTTCGAACACTGAAGCTTTCTTT.

The J gene is TRBJ1-3, the V gene TRBV27; 10 bases align to TRBD1. CDR3 length: 15 residues. The J segment lost 4 bases and the V segment lost 5 bases, leaving 5 bases of the junction unmatched. Germline values: CDR1 MNHEY, CDR2 SMNVEV (reference sequence). The CDR3 coding sequence is TGTGCCAGCAGTGGGGGACAGGGGATAGGAAACACCATATATTTT. Translation: CASSGGQGIGNTIYF.

There are many counts of this clone. The chain uses TRBV25-1 and TRBJ1-1; unclear D gene. Per germline, CDR1 MGHDK and CDR2 SYGVNS. Trimming left V 7 bases short and J 6 bases short, with 9 bases between. This CDR3 is built from 11 residues. As DNA, the CDR3 is TGTGCCAGCACTTTCGGGGCTGAAGCTTTCTTT. Translated: CASTFGAEAFF.

This clone was picked up a small number of times. The V call is TRBV30, the J call TRBJ2-2; maybe TRBD2 (6 bases). Trimming took 3 bases from V and 6 from J, leaving 17 bases between them. The CDR3 covers 15 residues. The germline CDR1 and CDR2 sequences are GTSNPN and SVGIG (reference sequence). The DNA of the CDR3 is TGTGCCTGGAGAGGGTCTAGCGTATACGCCGGGGAGCTGTTTTTT. Protein sequence: CAWRGSSVYAGELFF.

This clone was seen a few times. The chain has TRBV9 and TRBJ2-5; 10 nucleotides line up with TRBD2. V gave up 0 bases and J gave up 2 bases; unmatched junction bases: 7. Looked up from germline, CDR1 is SGDLS and CDR2 is YYNGEE. There are 17 residues in the CDR3. CDR3 residues: CASSVDPSGGLQETQYF. The CDR3 region has the DNA TGTGCCAGCAGCGTAGACCCTAGCGGGGGACTTCAAGAGACCCAGTACTTC.

This clone was seen more than once but under ten times. The chain employs TRBV5-4 and TRBJ2-2, with TRBD2 as a possible D gene (5 bases). Germline V gives CDR1 SGHNT, CDR2 YYREEE (reference sequence). The CDR3 contains 16 residues. V was cut by 6 bases and J by 5 bases, with 20 bases left in between. CDR3: CASNKAGLAGTGELFF. CDR3 DNA: TGTGCCAGCAATAAGGCTGGTCTAGCTGGGACCGGGGAGCTGTTTTTT. Complete variable domain (other parts from reference TRBV5-4 and TRBJ2-2): ETGVTQSPTHLIKTRGQQVTLRCSSQSGHNTVSWYQQALGQGPQFIFQYYREEENGRGNFPPRFSGLQFPNYSSELNVNALELDDSALYLCASNKAGLAGTGELFFGEGSRLTVL.

This clone has a handful of counts. The V and J genes are TRBV7-9 and TRBJ2-3; TRBD1 agrees at 9 bases. This CDR3 is 15 amino acids long. CDR1 SEHNR and CDR2 FQNEAQ come from the germline V gene (reference sequence). The J segment lost 4 bases and the V segment lost 5 bases, leaving 7 bases of the junction unmatched. CDR3 nucleotide sequence: TGTGCCAGCAGCCCACGACAGGGGGTAGCAGATACGCAGTATTTT. Its translation: CASSPRQGVADTQYF.

This clone was observed at least ten times. The chain couples TRBV10-3 to TRBJ1-4, with TRBD1 matching 7 bases. This CDR3 is 16 amino acids long. With 2 bases clipped from V and 1 base from J, the junction kept 4 bases outside the gene matches. The V gene's germline CDR1 is ENHRY and CDR2 SYGVKD. The CDR3 DNA is TGTGCCATCAGTGAGAAGGGGGCCGGAACTAATGAAAAACTGTTTTTT. It codes for CAISEKGAGTNEKLFF.

This clone was counted at least ten times. The chain couples TRBV10-3 to TRBJ1-1; TRBD1 is a possible D gene (5 bases). In germline, CDR1 is ENHRY, CDR2 SYGVKD. This CDR3 has 12 amino acids. Trimming cost V 10 bases and J 4 bases, with 13 bases left between them. CDR3 sequence reads: CASSTGPTEAFF. The CDR3 DNA reads as TGTGCCAGTAGTACAGGACCCACTGAAGCTTTCTTT.

This clone was recorded many times. This chain connects TRBV4-1 to TRBJ2-2; TRBD1 might be the D (5 bases). With 0 bases removed from V and 0 bases from J, the gap between germline ends came to 14 bases. The CDR3 totals 18 residues. CDR1 is MGHRA and CDR2 is YSYEKL in the germline V gene. This CDR3 reads CASSQDLRGYSNTGELFF. CDR3 nucleotides: TGCGCCAGCAGCCAAGATCTAAGGGGTTACTCGAACACCGGGGAGCTGTTTTTT.

This clone was detected ten times or more. J is TRBJ1-3 and V is TRBV5-5; 10 bases agree with TRBD1. This CDR3 is built from 20 residues. Germline V gene sequence: CDR1 SGHKS, CDR2 YYEKEE (reference sequence). The J segment lost 0 bases and the V segment lost 3 bases, leaving 15 bases of the junction unmatched. This CDR3 reads CASSSIPGQGIPYSGNTIYF. The DNA for the CDR3 is TGTGCCAGCAGCTCGATTCCGGGACAGGGGATCCCTTACTCTGGAAACACCATATATTTT.

There are many counts of this clone. The chain couples TRBV11-2 to TRBJ2-1; possibly TRBD2 for D (6 bases). Germline values: CDR1 SGHAT, CDR2 FQNNGV. Trimming shortened V by 7 bases and J by 9 bases, and 22 bases separated the two germline ends. The CDR3 extends over 15 amino acids. Here the CDR3 reads CASTGGAGSRFEQFF. CDR3 nucleotide sequence: TGTGCCAGCACTGGGGGAGCGGGTTCTCGTTTTGAGCAGTTCTTC.

There are a few counts of this clone. The chain has TRBV28 and TRBJ1-2; TRBD1 agrees at 7 bases. Trimming at V came to 7 bases and at J to 4 bases, leaving 18 bases not matched to a gene. This CDR3 is built from 17 residues. Germline V gene sequence: CDR1 MDHEN, CDR2 SYDVKM. The CDR3 region is CASNSQKLAGGFYGYTF. The CDR3 DNA reads TGTGCCAGCAACTCACAAAAGCTGGCAGGGGGTTTCTATGGCTACACCTTC.

This clone came up a few times. CDR3 sequence: CASSLGTGGPRMETQYF. The CDR3, as DNA: TGTGCCAGCAGCTTAGGGACGGGAGGCCCCCGGATGGAGACCCAGTACTTC. The gene calls are TRBV7-2 and TRBJ2-5, with TRBD2 matching 7 bases. Germline V gives CDR1 SGHTA, CDR2 FQGNSA. The CDR3 extends over 17 amino acids. V lost 1 base and J lost 5; bases outside the gene matches: 13.

This clone has ten or more counts. This chain joins TRBV7-6 and TRBJ2-7; possibly TRBD1 for D (5 bases). The V gene lost 5 bases and the J gene lost 7 bases, with 18 bases spanning the gap. This CDR3 comprises 14 residues. Germline V gene lookup returns CDR1 SGHVS and CDR2 FNYEAQ. For the CDR3, the DNA is TGTGCCAGCAGCCCTAGGGGATCGTGGTGGGAGCAGTACTTC. Translation gives CASSPRGSWWEQYF.

This clone came up a few times. The chain employs TRBV15 and TRBJ2-1; 8 nucleotides line up with TRBD2. The CDR3 spans 16 residues. The ends lost 0 bases at V and 8 bases at J; junction bases unmatched: 9. Germline loops: CDR1 LNHNV, CDR2 YYDKDF (reference sequence). The CDR3 DNA follows: TGTGCCACCAGCAGAGATCGGCCCGGACTAGCCTATGAGCAGTTCTTC. Its protein product is CATSRDRPGLAYEQFF.

At least ten counts were recorded for this clone. The V gene is TRBV19, the J gene TRBJ1-1; D is ambiguous. Looked up from germline, CDR1 is LNHDA and CDR2 is SQIVND (reference sequence). The CDR3 is 11 amino acids. The ends were cut back, 6 bases at V and 4 bases at J, with 6 bases in the middle. CDR3 in DNA: TGTGCCAGTAGAGTGAGCACTGAAGCTTTCTTT. Protein sequence: CASRVSTEAFF.

This clone was detected only a few times. The chain uses TRBV9 and TRBJ1-1; possibly TRBD1 for D (5 bases). The CDR3 covers 15 residues. CDR1 is SGDLS, CDR2 YYNGEE, per germline. V shed 3 bases and J shed 1 base, with 13 bases lying between them. The CDR3: CASSESRDSNTEAFF. As DNA, the CDR3 is TGTGCCAGCAGCGAGAGCAGGGATTCGAACACTGAAGCTTTCTTT.

This clone was counted a few times. V usage is TRBV13 and J usage is TRBJ2-7; D remains unclear. Trimming stripped 0 bases from V and 5 bases from J, with 11 bases between. Germline CDR1 PRHDT, CDR2 FYEKMQ (reference sequence). The CDR3 contains 14 residues. CDR3 loop: CASSLGTGFHEQYF. The CDR3 coding sequence is TGTGCCAGCAGCTTAGGGACGGGTTTCCACGAGCAGTACTTC.

This clone was seen at least ten times. V is TRBV5-1 and J is TRBJ1-2, with D possibly TRBD1 on 5 matching bases. The V end lost 2 bases, the J end lost 12 bases, and 20 bases lay between the germline ends. Germline V gives CDR1 SGHRS, CDR2 YFSETQ. This CDR3 spans 14 amino acids. The CDR3 region is CASSFEGAGASHTF. DNA of the CDR3: TGCGCCAGCAGCTTTGAAGGGGCAGGTGCTAGTCACACCTTC.

This clone was seen more than once but under ten times. The V gene is TRBV9, the J gene TRBJ2-3; 7 bases match TRBD2. CDR1 and CDR2 (germline): SGDLS, YYNGEE. The junction had 8 bases not matched to a gene; V was cut back by 2 bases and J by 2 bases. CDR3 size: 16 residues. The CDR3 DNA is TGTGCCAGCAGCGTGCAGCTAGCGGAATCCACAGATACGCAGTATTTT. It specifies CASSVQLAESTDTQYF.

There are many counts of this clone. The junction and the germline gene differ at one end; a read error may be behind it. V is TRBV10-3 and J is TRBJ2-7, with 9 bases identical to TRBD2. This CDR3 region has 15 residues. Germline V lookup: CDR1 ENHRY, CDR2 SYGVKD. The CDR3 DNA reads as TGTGCCATCAGCGATACAGCGGGGGGAGGCTACGAGCAGCACTTC. This encodes CAISDTAGGGYEQHF.

The table lists this clone with many counts. The CDR3 is CAISEIQGEQYF. Written as DNA, the CDR3 is TGTGCCATCAGTGAGATTCAGGGAGAGCAGTACTTC. The rearrangement links TRBV10-3 to TRBJ2-7; D is perhaps TRBD1 (5 bases). V lost 2 bases, J lost 7 bases, and 9 bases lay in between. This CDR3 is 12 amino acids long. Germline assignment: CDR1 ENHRY and CDR2 SYGVKD.